The clone carrying this T cell receptor beta chain was detected a few times. The antigen remains unidentified. Profiling relied on immunoSEQ multiplex PCR, and the TCRdb table lists in-frame clones only, not all of them. The sample lists some 150,000 clones; 75% to 90% were seen once. These data come from a study of T cell responses to AZD1222 COVID-19 vaccine. About the research overall: Analyses pooled second doses at about 4 or about 12 weeks. Whole-study results and caveats: Spike-specific TCR breadth and depth rose after two AZD1222 doses.

The germline V gene encodes CDR1 SNHLY and CDR2 FYNNEI. Trimming cost V 7 bases and J 6 bases, with 16 bases left between them. The CDR3 totals 14 residues. V is TRBV2 and J is TRBJ1-5; D is undetermined. This TCR was sampled from an adult in good health. Sequences were derived from peripheral blood, sampled on day 0 of AZD1222 vaccination. The CDR3 sequence: CASNLGGSGQPQHF. The CDR3 nucleotides read TGTGCCAGCAACCTAGGAGGCTCCGGTCAGCCCCAGCATTTT.